This T cell receptor (beta chain) was profiled in a study of response to subunit inactivated influenza vaccine. Findings and caveats of the study: Authors suggested seasonal influenza vaccinations each recruit few new T cells.

CDR3 length equals 18 residues. The germline V gene encodes CDR1 LNHNV and CDR2 YYDKDF (reference sequence). V was clipped by 0 bases and J by 3 bases, with 18 bases between them. TCRdb ran MiXCR on the RT-PCR reads and lists one entry per CDR3 protein. The data hold about 500,000 distinct CDR3 sequences, with 15% to 20% observed a single time. There are a few counts of this clonotype. Its antigen is undetermined. This receptor was obtained from a man in his fifties or sixties who received an inactivated influenza vaccine. The sequences come from CD4+ T cells sorted from PBMCs, collected 23 to 25 months after vaccination. The V gene is TRBV15, the J gene TRBJ2-1; D might be TRBD1 (5 bases). CDR3 residues: CATSRDQIMSGHYNEQFF. The CDR3 region has the DNA TGTGCCACCAGCAGAGATCAGATAATGTCAGGACACTACAATGAGCAGTTCTTC.